This T cell receptor (beta chain) was captured in a study of cytomegalovirus exposure and HLA in healthy donors. Study outcomes and limitations: Most of the CMV-associated TCR beta chains (in a later analysis) appeared to be HLA-restricted.

60 Vbeta and 13 Jbeta primers were used in PCR. Per the original methods: A follow-up analysis tallied approximately 85 million unique TCR beta chains, roughly 11 million shared. TCRdb's table, derived via immunoSEQ multiplex PCR, lists solely in-frame clones and lacks some. V and J calls and clone size are given by that table; D and trimming were obtained from the DNA. The sample lists approximately 110,000 clones; 78% were seen once. CDR3 size: 12 residues. V shed 6 bases and J 3 bases; nucleotides not matched to a gene: 0. Germline V lookup: CDR1 MDHEN, CDR2 SYDVKM. Notes on this clone: The target antigen is unknown.

The specimen sequenced was PBMCs. This TCR was recovered from a man in his thirties or forties in good health and CMV-seronegative. The chain uses TRBV28 and TRBJ1-2; 8 bases agree with TRBD1. This chain's CDR3 is CASRQGDYGYTF. The CDR3 DNA is TGTGCCAGCAGACAGGGGGACTATGGCTACACCTTC.